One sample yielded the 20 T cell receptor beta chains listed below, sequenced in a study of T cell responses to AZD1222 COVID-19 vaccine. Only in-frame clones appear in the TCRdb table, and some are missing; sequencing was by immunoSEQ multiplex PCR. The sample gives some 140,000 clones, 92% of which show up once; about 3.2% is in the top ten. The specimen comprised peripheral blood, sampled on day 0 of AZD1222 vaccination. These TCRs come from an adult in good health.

This CDR3 is CASSSSGTSSDEQYF. CDR3 DNA: TGTGCCAGCAGCTCCTCCGGGACTAGCTCAGACGAGCAGTACTTC. The rearrangement uses TRBV11-1 and TRBJ2-7; TRBD2 agrees at 9 bases. The CDR3 sequence is 15 residues long. Germline lookup yields CDR1 SGHAT and CDR2 FQDESV (reference sequence). V was pared by 4 bases and J by 5 bases, with 9 bases of the junction left unmatched. Using reference TRBV11-1 and TRBJ2-7 for the parts outside the CDR3, the full variable domain is EAEVAQSPRYKITEKSQAVAFWCDPISGHATLYWYRQILGQGPELLVQFQDESVVDDSQLPKDRFSAERLKGVDSTLKIQPAELGDSAMYLCASSSSGTSSDEQYFGPGTRLTVT.

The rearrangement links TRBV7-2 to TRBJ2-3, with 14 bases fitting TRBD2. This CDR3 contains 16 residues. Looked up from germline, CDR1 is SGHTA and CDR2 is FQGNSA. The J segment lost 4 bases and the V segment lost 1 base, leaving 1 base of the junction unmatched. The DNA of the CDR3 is TGTGCCAGCAGCTTAGGGACTAGCGGGAGGTCAGATACGCAGTATTTT. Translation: CASSLGTSGRSDTQYF.

This CDR3 is CASSPRQGNTEAFF. DNA of the CDR3: TGCGCCAGCAGCCCAAGACAAGGTAACACTGAAGCTTTCTTT. V usage is TRBV4-3 and J usage is TRBJ1-1; no clear D gene. Germline V CDR1 and CDR2: LGHNA, YSLEER. Trimming shortened V by 4 bases and J by 2 bases, and 11 bases separated the two germline ends. CDR3 length: 14 residues.

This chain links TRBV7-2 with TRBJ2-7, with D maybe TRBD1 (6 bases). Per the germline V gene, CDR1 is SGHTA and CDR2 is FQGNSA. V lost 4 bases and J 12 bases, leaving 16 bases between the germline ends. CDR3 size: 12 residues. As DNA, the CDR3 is TGTGCCAGCAGCTCCTACCGGGGACATCCGTACTTC. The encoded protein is CASSSYRGHPYF. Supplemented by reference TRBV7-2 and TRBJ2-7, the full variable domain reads GAGVSQSPSNKVTEKGKDVELRCDPISGHTALYWYRQSLGQGLEFLIYFQGNSAPDKSGLPSDRFSAERTGGSVSTLTIQRTQQEDSAVYLCASSSYRGHPYFGPGTRLTVT.

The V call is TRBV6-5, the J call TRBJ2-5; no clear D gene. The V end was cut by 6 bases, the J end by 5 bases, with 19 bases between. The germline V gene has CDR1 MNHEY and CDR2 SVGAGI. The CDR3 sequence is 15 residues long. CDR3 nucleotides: TGTGCCAGCAGCTCCCCCGGGTCCCCAAGGGAGACCCAGTACTTC. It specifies CASSSPGSPRETQYF.

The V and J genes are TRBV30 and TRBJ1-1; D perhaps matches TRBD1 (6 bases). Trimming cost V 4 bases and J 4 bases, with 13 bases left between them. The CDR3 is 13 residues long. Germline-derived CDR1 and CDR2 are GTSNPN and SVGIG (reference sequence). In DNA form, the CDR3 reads TGTGCCTGGATAACGGACAGCGCCACTGAAGCTTTCTTT. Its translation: CAWITDSATEAFF.

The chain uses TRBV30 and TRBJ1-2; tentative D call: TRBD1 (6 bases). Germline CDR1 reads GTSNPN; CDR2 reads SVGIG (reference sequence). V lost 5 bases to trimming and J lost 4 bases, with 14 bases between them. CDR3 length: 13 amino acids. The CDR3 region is CAWDSDSLYGYTF. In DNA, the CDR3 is TGTGCCTGGGATTCGGACAGCCTCTATGGCTACACCTTC.

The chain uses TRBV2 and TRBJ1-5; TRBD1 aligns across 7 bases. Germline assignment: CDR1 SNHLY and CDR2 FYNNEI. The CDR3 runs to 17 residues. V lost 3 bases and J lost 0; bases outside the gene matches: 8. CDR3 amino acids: CASSEGGQIYSNQPQHF. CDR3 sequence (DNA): TGTGCCAGCAGTGAGGGGGGACAGATCTATAGCAATCAGCCCCAGCATTTT.

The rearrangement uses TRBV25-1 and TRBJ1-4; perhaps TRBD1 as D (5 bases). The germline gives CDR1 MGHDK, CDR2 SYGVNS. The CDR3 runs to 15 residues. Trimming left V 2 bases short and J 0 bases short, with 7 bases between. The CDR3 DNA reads TGTGCCAGCAGTGAAATAGGGGCAACTAATGAAAAACTGTTTTTT. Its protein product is CASSEIGATNEKLFF. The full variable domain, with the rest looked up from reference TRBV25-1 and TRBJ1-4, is EADIYQTPRYLVIGTGKKITLECSQTMGHDKMYWYQQDPGMELHLIHYSYGVNSTEKGDLSSESTVSRIRTEHFPLTLESARPSHTSQYLCASSEIGATNEKLFFGSGTQLSVL.

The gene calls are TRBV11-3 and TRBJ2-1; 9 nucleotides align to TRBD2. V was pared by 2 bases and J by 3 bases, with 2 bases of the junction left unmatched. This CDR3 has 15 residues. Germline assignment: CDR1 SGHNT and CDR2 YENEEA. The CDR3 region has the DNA TGTGCCAGCAGCTTACGACTAGCGGACTACAATGAGCAGTTCTTC. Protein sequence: CASSLRLADYNEQFF.

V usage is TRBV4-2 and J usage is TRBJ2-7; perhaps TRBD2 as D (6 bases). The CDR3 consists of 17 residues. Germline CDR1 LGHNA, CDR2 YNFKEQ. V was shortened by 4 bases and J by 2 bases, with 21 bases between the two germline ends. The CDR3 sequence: CASSPIAGRLDTYEQYF. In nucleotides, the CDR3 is TGTGCCAGCAGCCCGATCGCGGGGCGACTAGATACCTACGAGCAGTACTTC.

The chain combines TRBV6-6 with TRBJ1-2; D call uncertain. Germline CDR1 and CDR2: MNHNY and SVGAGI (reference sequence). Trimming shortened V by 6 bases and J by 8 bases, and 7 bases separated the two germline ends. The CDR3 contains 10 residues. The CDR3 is CASSREGYTF. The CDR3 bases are TGTGCCAGCAGCCGCGAGGGCTACACCTTC.

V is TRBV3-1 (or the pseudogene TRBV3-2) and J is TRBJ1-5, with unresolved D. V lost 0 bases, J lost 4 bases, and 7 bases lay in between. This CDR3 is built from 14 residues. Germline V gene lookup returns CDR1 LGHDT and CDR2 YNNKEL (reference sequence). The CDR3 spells CASSQDYQNQPQHF. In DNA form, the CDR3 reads TGTGCCAGCAGCCAAGATTACCAAAATCAGCCCCAGCATTTT.

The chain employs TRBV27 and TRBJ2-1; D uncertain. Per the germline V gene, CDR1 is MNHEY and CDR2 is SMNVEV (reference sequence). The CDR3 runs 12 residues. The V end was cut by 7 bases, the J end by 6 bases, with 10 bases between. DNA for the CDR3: TGTGCCAGCAATGACAATTCCAATGAGCAGTTCTTC. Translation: CASNDNSNEQFF.

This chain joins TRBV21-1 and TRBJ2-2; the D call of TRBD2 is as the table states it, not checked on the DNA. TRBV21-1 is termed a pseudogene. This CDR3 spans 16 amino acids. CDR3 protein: CASSKGASGTTGELFF. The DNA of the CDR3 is TGTGCCAGCAGCAAGGGTGCTAGCGGGACCACCGGGGAGCTGTTTTTT.

CDR3 amino acids: CASSLVGREVGTGELFF. The CDR3 DNA reads as TGTGCCAGCAGCTTGGTAGGGCGGGAAGTCGGCACCGGGGAGCTGTTTTTT. V and J are TRBV13 and TRBJ2-2; D is possibly TRBD2 (6 bases). CDR1 is PRHDT and CDR2 is FYEKMQ in the germline V gene (reference sequence). This CDR3 has 17 amino acids. Trimming took off 3 bases at V and 4 bases at J, with 18 bases between the two ends. The full variable domain, its missing parts supplied by reference TRBV13 and TRBJ2-2, is AAGVIQSPRHLIKEKRETATLKCYPIPRHDTVYWYQQGPGQDPQFLISFYEKMQSDKGSIPDRFSAQQFSDYHSELNMSSLELGDSALYFCASSLVGREVGTGELFFGEGSRLTVL.

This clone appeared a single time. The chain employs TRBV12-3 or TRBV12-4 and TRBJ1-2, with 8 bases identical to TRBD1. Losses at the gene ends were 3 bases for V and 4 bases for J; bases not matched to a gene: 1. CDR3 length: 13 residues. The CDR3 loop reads CASSFDRGYGYTF. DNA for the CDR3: TGTGCCAGCAGTTTCGACAGGGGCTATGGCTACACCTTC.

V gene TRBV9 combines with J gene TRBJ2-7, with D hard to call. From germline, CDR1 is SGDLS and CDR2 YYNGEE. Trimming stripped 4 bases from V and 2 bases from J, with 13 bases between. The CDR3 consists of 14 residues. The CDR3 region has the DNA TGTGCCAGCAGCATAAACCTAGGAACCTACGAGCAGTACTTC. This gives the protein CASSINLGTYEQYF.

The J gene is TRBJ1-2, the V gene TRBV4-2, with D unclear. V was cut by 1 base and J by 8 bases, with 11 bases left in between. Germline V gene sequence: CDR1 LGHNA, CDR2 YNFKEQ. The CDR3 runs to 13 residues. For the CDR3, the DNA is TGTGCCAGCAGCCAAGTTGGCAGATGGGGCTACACCTTC. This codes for CASSQVGRWGYTF.

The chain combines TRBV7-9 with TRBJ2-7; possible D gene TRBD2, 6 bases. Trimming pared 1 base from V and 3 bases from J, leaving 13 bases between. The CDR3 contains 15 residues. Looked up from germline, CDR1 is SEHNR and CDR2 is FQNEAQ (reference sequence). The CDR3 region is CASSLVDGAGYEQYF. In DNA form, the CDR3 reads TGTGCCAGCAGCTTAGTCGACGGAGCGGGCTACGAGCAGTACTTC.